The 32 T cell receptor beta chains below come from one sample, sequenced in a study of graft-versus-host responses after intestinal transplantation. Only in-frame clones appear in the TCRdb table, and some are missing; sequencing was by immunoSEQ multiplex PCR. The sample includes 23,000 or so clones, 82% of them seen just once. Their antigens are not known. Specimen: unstimulated CD8+ T cells sorted from spleen or lymph node cells, collected before transplant. These receptors all stem from a human donor who was the organ donor for an intestinal transplant.

The chain carries TRBV9 and TRBJ1-2, with TRBD1 identical over 8 bases. CDR1 and CDR2 (germline): SGDLS, YYNGEE. CDR3 length equals 14 residues. Unmatched junction bases numbered 5, after V lost 2 bases and J lost 5 bases. The CDR3 loop reads CASSVAGGAYGYTF. In nucleotides, the CDR3 is TGTGCCAGCAGCGTTGCAGGGGGCGCGTATGGCTACACCTTC.

The rearrangement links TRBV5-6 to TRBJ2-1; no definite D call. Between the trimmed V and J ends, which lost 0 bases and 9 bases, there was a span of 7 bases. The germline CDR1 and CDR2 sequences are SGHDT and YYEEEE. This CDR3 is 12 amino acids long. The CDR3, as DNA: TGTGCCAGCAGCTTGGACCAAAGTGAGCAGTTCTTC. It translates to CASSLDQSEQFF.

The chain employs TRBV9 and TRBJ1-1; D is unresolved. V lost 7 bases and J 1 base, leaving 8 bases between the germline ends. The germline V gene has CDR1 SGDLS and CDR2 YYNGEE. CDR3 length equals 12 residues. The CDR3 loop reads CASRDGNTEAFF. The CDR3 DNA follows: TGTGCCAGCCGCGACGGGAACACTGAAGCTTTCTTT.

This clone was seen a single time. The chain has TRBV30 and TRBJ2-3, with D possibly matching TRBD2 (6 bases). V was cut by 0 bases and J by 2 bases, with 15 bases left in between. The CDR3 is made up of 16 amino acids. Germline CDR1 and CDR2: GTSNPN and SVGIG (reference sequence). The CDR3 region has the DNA TGTGCCTGGAGTGTCTGGGGGGTCAGCACCACAGATACGCAGTATTTT. The encoded protein is CAWSVWGVSTTDTQYF.

This rearrangement joins TRBV5-5 to TRBJ1-1; D is possibly TRBD1 (6 bases). Germline CDR1 is SGHKS and CDR2 is YYEKEE (reference sequence). Trimming shortened V by 4 bases and J by 5 bases, and 18 bases separated the two germline ends. The CDR3 sequence is 15 residues long. The CDR3 loop reads CASSPAAGVDTEAFF. The CDR3 bases are TGTGCCAGCAGCCCAGCAGCAGGGGTGGATACTGAAGCTTTCTTT. The whole variable domain, filled in from reference TRBV5-5 and TRBJ1-1, reads DAGVTQSPTHLIKTRGQQVTLRCSPISGHKSVSWYQQVLGQGPQFIFQYYEKEERGRGNFPDRFSARQFPNYSSELNVNALLLGDSALYLCASSPAAGVDTEAFFGQGTRLTVV.

The table lists this clone with a count of one. The J gene is TRBJ2-2, the V gene TRBV5-4, with TRBD2 matching 7 bases. The germline V gene encodes CDR1 SGHNT and CDR2 YYREEE (reference sequence). This CDR3 has 16 amino acids. After removal of 4 bases from V and 6 bases from J, the junction contained 12 bases not matched to a gene. The CDR3 here is CASSPRTRVPAGELFF. The CDR3 bases are TGTGCCAGCAGCCCCAGGACTAGAGTCCCCGCCGGGGAGCTGTTTTTT.

To note about this clone: The same CDR3 is also encoded by other DNA sequences in this sample. The chain joins TRBV28 to TRBJ2-7, with 10 nucleotides matching TRBD2. The germline V gene has CDR1 MDHEN and CDR2 SYDVKM. V dropped 3 bases and J dropped 0; count of bases not matched to a gene: 11. The CDR3 runs 18 residues. The CDR3 bases are TGTGCCAGCAGTTTCTCCCCTAGCGGGGGACCCAGCTCCTACGAGCAGTACTTC. The encoded protein is CASSFSPSGGPSSYEQYF.

This chain uses TRBV9 with TRBJ1-1, with D possibly matching TRBD1 (6 bases). Trimming took off 3 bases at V and 0 bases at J, with 12 bases between the two ends. Germline V gene data show CDR1 as SGDLS and CDR2 as YYNGEE. The CDR3 has 15 residues. This chain's CDR3 is CASSARGGMNTEAFF. Here the CDR3 DNA reads TGTGCCAGCAGCGCGAGGGGGGGAATGAACACTGAAGCTTTCTTT.

The rearrangement links TRBV5-4 to TRBJ1-6; 7 bases align to TRBD1. V lost 0 bases to trimming and J lost 6 bases; unmatched junction nucleotides: 12. The V gene's germline CDR1 is SGHNT and CDR2 YYREEE (reference sequence). This CDR3 region has 18 residues. Here the CDR3 reads CASSLATTGAPFNSPLHF. CDR3 DNA: TGTGCCAGCAGCTTGGCAACCACAGGGGCACCCTTTAATTCACCCCTCCACTTT.

This clone turned up a few times. V and J are TRBV4-2 and TRBJ2-1; no clear D. The germline V and J ends were trimmed by 3 bases and 6 bases, with 12 bases remaining between them. The germline gives CDR1 LGHNA, CDR2 YNFKEQ. The CDR3 is 14 amino acids. Here the CDR3 reads CASSQAVGPNEQFF. The CDR3 DNA sequence: TGTGCCAGCAGCCAGGCGGTGGGTCCCAATGAGCAGTTCTTC.

The rearrangement links TRBV29-1 to TRBJ2-1, with unresolved D. CDR1 is SQVTM, CDR2 ANQGSEA, per germline. Trimming cost V 5 bases and J 3 bases, with 14 bases left between them. This CDR3 comprises 14 residues. Here the CDR3 DNA reads TGCAGCGTTCTCGCCCCTGTAATCTACAATGAGCAGTTCTTC. Its protein product is CSVLAPVIYNEQFF.

About this clone itself: A junction boundary mismatches the germline segment, possibly from a read error. The chain joins TRBV6-5 to TRBJ2-5; a weak D match, TRBD2 (5 bases). The V gene's germline CDR1 is MNHEY and CDR2 SVGAGI. This CDR3 is built from 15 residues. The CDR3 loop reads CASRPTTGYQETQHF. DNA for the CDR3: TGTGCCAGCAGGCCAACGACGGGGTACCAAGAGACCCAGCACTTC.

The chain's CDR3 is CASSVEGSLGYTF. Written as DNA, the CDR3 is TGTGCCAGCAGCGTAGAGGGCAGCCTCGGCTACACCTTC. J is TRBJ1-2 and V is TRBV9, with D uncertain. CDR1 and CDR2 (germline): SGDLS, YYNGEE. The CDR3 sequence is 13 residues long. Trimming took 0 bases from V and 8 from J, leaving 11 bases between them.

J is TRBJ2-3 and V is TRBV4-1, with no clear D. The CDR3 extends over 12 amino acids. In germline, CDR1 is MGHRA, CDR2 YSYEKL. V lost 4 bases, J lost 6 bases, and 8 bases lay in between. The CDR3 loop reads CASSLDQDTQYF. The CDR3 coding sequence is TGCGCCAGCAGCCTCGATCAGGATACGCAGTATTTT.

The V and J genes are TRBV4-1 and TRBJ2-1; D is uncertain. The length of the CDR3 is 13 residues. Deletions cut 2 bases from V and 10 bases from J, with 12 bases between. Germline V CDR1 and CDR2: MGHRA, YSYEKL. The CDR3 nucleotides are TGCGCCAGCAGCCAACAAGAGTACGAGGAGCAGTTCTTC. Residues: CASSQQEYEEQFF.

The rearrangement joins TRBV4-1 to TRBJ1-2; D is perhaps TRBD1 (5 bases). Germline CDR1 is MGHRA and CDR2 is YSYEKL. This CDR3 has 14 residues. V was shortened by 0 bases and J by 7 bases, with 12 bases between the two germline ends. This CDR3 reads CASSQDPGGAGYTF. The CDR3, as DNA: TGCGCCAGCAGCCAAGATCCGGGGGGTGCTGGCTACACCTTC.

V gene TRBV29-1 combines with J gene TRBJ1-2; tentative D call: TRBD1 (5 bases). Trimming took 6 bases from V and 7 from J, leaving 6 bases between them. This CDR3 has 9 amino acids. The germline V gene encodes CDR1 SQVTM and CDR2 ANQGSEA. The CDR3 nucleotides are TGCAGCGTAACAGGTGGCTACACCTTC. Encoded protein: CSVTGGYTF.

The rearrangement links TRBV7-9 to TRBJ2-5, with D perhaps TRBD1 (6 bases). The end of the DNA aligns better with TRBJ2-7, so the J call may be wrong. The germline V gene has CDR1 SEHNR and CDR2 FQNEAQ (reference sequence). The CDR3 runs to 13 residues. CDR3 nucleotide sequence: TGTGCCAGCAGCCTGGACAGAAGCCACGAGCAGTACTTC. Protein: CASSLDRSHEQYF.

The chain employs TRBV19 and TRBJ1-1, with 7 positions matching TRBD1. The germline CDR1 and CDR2 sequences are LNHDA and SQIVND (reference sequence). This CDR3 comprises 15 residues. Trimming cost V 1 base and J 3 bases; bases outside gene matches: 5. CDR3 residues: CASSIVAGGDTEAFF. CDR3 bases: TGTGCCAGTAGTATAGTAGCAGGGGGAGACACTGAAGCTTTCTTT.

The chain is built from TRBV4-3 and TRBJ1-2; 7 bases line up with TRBD1. Germline V gene data show CDR1 as LGHNA and CDR2 as YSLEER. With 4 bases clipped from V and 5 bases from J, the junction kept 10 bases outside the gene matches. The CDR3 is made up of 15 amino acids. The CDR3 DNA follows: TGCGCCAGCAGCCCGTACCAGGGGGTTTGGTATGGCTACACCTTC. As protein: CASSPYQGVWYGYTF.

This clone occurred once. CDR3 sequence reads: CSVTGTGVYNEQFF. The DNA for the CDR3 is TGCAGCGTTACCGGGACAGGGGTGTACAATGAGCAGTTCTTC. The chain uses TRBV29-1 and TRBJ2-1, with 10 bases matching TRBD1. CDR1 is SQVTM and CDR2 is ANQGSEA in the germline V gene. The CDR3 is 14 residues long. V shed 5 bases and J 4 bases; nucleotides not matched to a gene: 5.

The V call is TRBV2, the J call TRBJ2-7; TRBD1 or TRBD2 may be the D gene (5 bases each). This CDR3 comprises 11 residues. The ends were cut back, 9 bases at V and 3 bases at J, with 9 bases in the middle. CDR1 and CDR2 (germline): SNHLY, FYNNEI. The CDR3 sequence: CASRDHYEQYF. CDR3 coding DNA: TGTGCCAGTAGGGACCACTACGAGCAGTACTTC. Together with reference TRBV2 and TRBJ2-7, the CDR3 gives the full variable domain: EPEVTQTPSHQVTQMGQEVILRCVPISNHLYFYWYRQILGQKVEFLVSFYNNEISEKSEIFDDQFSVERPDGSNFTLKIRSTKLEDSAMYFCASRDHYEQYFGPGTRLTVT.

The chain joins TRBV7-9 to TRBJ1-3; D remains unclear. The CDR3 consists of 15 residues. V lost 1 base and J lost 6, with 13 bases in between. CDR1 and CDR2 from the germline V gene are SEHNR and FQNEAQ (reference sequence). The CDR3 here is CASSLVLEPSNTIYF. The DNA for the CDR3 is TGTGCCAGCAGCTTAGTACTGGAACCGTCAAACACCATATATTTT. Drawing the rest from reference TRBV7-9 and TRBJ1-3, the complete variable domain is DTGVSQNPRHKITKRGQNVTFRCDPISEHNRLYWYRQTLGQGPEFLTYFQNEAQLEKSRLLSDRFSAERPKGSFSTLEIQRTEQGDSAMYLCASSLVLEPSNTIYFGEGSWLTVV.

The chain carries TRBV7-9 and TRBJ2-1; D is ambiguous. Germline V gene data show CDR1 as SEHNR and CDR2 as FQNEAQ (reference sequence). This CDR3 comprises 19 residues. The V gene lost 2 bases and the J gene lost 0 bases, with 20 bases spanning the gap. In nucleotides, the CDR3 is TGTGCCAGCAGCTTACCCCCCAGTGCGGCCCAAAGCTCCTACAATGAGCAGTTCTTC. Its translation is CASSLPPSAAQSSYNEQFF.

CDR3: CASSYSSTSDTQYF. For the CDR3, the DNA is TGTGCCAGCAGCTACTCCTCCACATCTGATACGCAGTATTTT. The V gene is TRBV5-4, the J gene TRBJ2-3, with D unresolved. V was cut by 3 bases and J by 6 bases, with 14 bases left in between. Germline V gene sequence: CDR1 SGHNT, CDR2 YYREEE (reference sequence). This CDR3 has 14 residues.

The chain carries TRBV30 and TRBJ2-7, with TRBD1 matching 9 bases. From germline, CDR1 is GTSNPN and CDR2 SVGIG (reference sequence). The J segment lost 4 bases and the V segment lost 0 bases, leaving 7 bases of the junction unmatched. There are 15 residues in the CDR3. The CDR3 DNA reads TGTGCCTGGAGTGTGGGCCTACAGGGGGCTTACGAGCAGTACTTC. Protein product: CAWSVGLQGAYEQYF.

This clone was seen once. This rearrangement joins TRBV27 to TRBJ2-7; 8 bases agree with TRBD1. The CDR3 has 14 residues. Unmatched junction bases numbered 8, after V lost 4 bases and J lost 6 bases. Germline CDR1 MNHEY, CDR2 SMNVEV (reference sequence). CDR3 loop: CASSYGRGQSEQYF. The CDR3 coding sequence is TGTGCCAGCAGTTATGGCAGGGGGCAGTCCGAGCAGTACTTC.

This clone was detected only a few times. The V call is TRBV7-7, the J call TRBJ1-1, with D possibly being TRBD1 (5 bases). V was clipped by 5 bases and J by 3 bases, with 10 bases between them. Germline CDR1 reads SSHAT; CDR2 reads FNYEAQ (reference sequence). The CDR3 extends over 13 amino acids. CDR3 region: CASSRGRDTEAFF. The DNA of the CDR3 is TGTGCCAGCAGCCGGGGACGAGACACTGAAGCTTTCTTT. Full variable domain (remainder filled in from reference TRBV7-7 and TRBJ1-1): GAGVSQSPRYKVTKRGQDVTLRCDPISSHATLYWYQQALGQGPEFLTYFNYEAQPDKSGLPSDRFSAERPEGSISTLTIQRTEQRDSAMYRCASSRGRDTEAFFGQGTRLTVV.

This clone was found a few times. This chain uses TRBV4-1 with TRBJ2-2; possible D gene TRBD2, 5 bases. V shed 0 bases and J shed 7 bases, with 9 bases lying between them. Germline V gene sequence: CDR1 MGHRA, CDR2 YSYEKL. This CDR3 spans 14 amino acids. The CDR3, as DNA: TGCGCCAGCAGCCAAGATACTCGGGGCGGGGAGCTGTTTTTT. Its translation is CASSQDTRGGELFF.

The table lists this clone with a count of one. The chain recombines TRBV11-2 with TRBJ2-7; D is perhaps TRBD2 (6 bases). The CDR3 consists of 14 residues. Between the trimmed V and J ends, which lost 1 base and 0 bases, there was a span of 7 bases. Germline V gene lookup returns CDR1 SGHAT and CDR2 FQNNGV. The CDR3 protein is CASSLGTNSYEQYF. The CDR3 DNA reads TGTGCCAGCAGCTTAGGGACTAACTCCTACGAGCAGTACTTC.

The rearrangement uses TRBV7-9 and TRBJ2-1; 8 bases are a match to TRBD2. The V segment lost 8 bases and the J segment 5 bases; nucleotides outside the gene matches: 11. The CDR3 loop spans 15 amino acids. Germline V gives CDR1 SEHNR, CDR2 FQNEAQ (reference sequence). CDR3 bases: TGTGCCAGCTATGAGCTCGGGAGGGATAACAATGAGCAGTTCTTC. Translation gives CASYELGRDNNEQFF. The full variable domain, its missing parts supplied by reference TRBV7-9 and TRBJ2-1, is DTGVSQNPRHKITKRGQNVTFRCDPISEHNRLYWYRQTLGQGPEFLTYFQNEAQLEKSRLLSDRFSAERPKGSFSTLEIQRTEQGDSAMYLCASYELGRDNNEQFFGPGTRLTVL.

This rearrangement joins TRBV13 to TRBJ1-2, with TRBD1 identical over 9 bases. This CDR3 is built from 14 residues. CDR1 PRHDT and CDR2 FYEKMQ come from the germline V gene (reference sequence). V dropped 4 bases and J dropped 5; count of bases not matched to a gene: 5. The CDR3 protein is CASSSPGQGYGYTF. The CDR3 DNA follows: TGTGCCAGCAGCTCCCCGGGACAGGGTTATGGCTACACCTTC.